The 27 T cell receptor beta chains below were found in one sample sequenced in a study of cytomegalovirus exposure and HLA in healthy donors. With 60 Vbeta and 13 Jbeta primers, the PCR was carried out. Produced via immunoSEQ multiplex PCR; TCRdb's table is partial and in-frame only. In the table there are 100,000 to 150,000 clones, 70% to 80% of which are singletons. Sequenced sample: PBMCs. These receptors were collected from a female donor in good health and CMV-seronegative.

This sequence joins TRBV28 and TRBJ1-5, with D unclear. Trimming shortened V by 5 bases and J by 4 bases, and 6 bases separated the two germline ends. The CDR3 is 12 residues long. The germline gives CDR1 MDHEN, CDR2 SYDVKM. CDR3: CASSPGNQPQHF. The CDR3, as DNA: TGTGCCAGCAGTCCCGGTAATCAGCCCCAGCATTTT.

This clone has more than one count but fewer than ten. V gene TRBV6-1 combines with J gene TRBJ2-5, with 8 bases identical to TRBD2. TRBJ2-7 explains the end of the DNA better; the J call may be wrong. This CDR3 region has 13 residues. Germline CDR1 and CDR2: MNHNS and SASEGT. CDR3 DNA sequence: TGTGCCAGTCGGCCTAGCGGGCCTTACGAGCAGTACTTC. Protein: CASRPSGPYEQYF.

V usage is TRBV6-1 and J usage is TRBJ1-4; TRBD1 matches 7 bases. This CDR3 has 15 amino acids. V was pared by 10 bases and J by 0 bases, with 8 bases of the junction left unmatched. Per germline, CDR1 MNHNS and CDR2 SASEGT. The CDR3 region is CATRSDRPTNEKLFF. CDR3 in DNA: TGTGCCACCCGGTCGGACAGGCCAACTAATGAAAAACTGTTTTTT.

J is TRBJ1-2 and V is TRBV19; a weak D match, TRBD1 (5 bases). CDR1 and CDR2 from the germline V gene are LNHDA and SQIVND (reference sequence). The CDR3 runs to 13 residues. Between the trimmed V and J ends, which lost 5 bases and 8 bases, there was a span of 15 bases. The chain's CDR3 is CASSDRILSGYTF. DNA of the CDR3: TGTGCCAGTAGTGACAGAATACTATCAGGCTACACCTTC.

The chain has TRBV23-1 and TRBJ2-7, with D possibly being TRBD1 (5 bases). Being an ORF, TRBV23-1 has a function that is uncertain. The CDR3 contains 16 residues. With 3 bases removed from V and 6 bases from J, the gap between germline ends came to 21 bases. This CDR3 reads CASSHGRTSPPREQYF. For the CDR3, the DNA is TGCGCCAGCAGTCACGGACGGACAAGCCCCCCTCGCGAGCAGTACTTC.

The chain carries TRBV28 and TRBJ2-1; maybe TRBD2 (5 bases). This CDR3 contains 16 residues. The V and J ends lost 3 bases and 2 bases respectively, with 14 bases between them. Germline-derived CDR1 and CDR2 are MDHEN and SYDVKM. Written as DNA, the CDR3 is TGTGCCAGCAGTTTGAGCGTGGGAGTTCCCTACAATGAGCAGTTCTTC. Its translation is CASSLSVGVPYNEQFF.

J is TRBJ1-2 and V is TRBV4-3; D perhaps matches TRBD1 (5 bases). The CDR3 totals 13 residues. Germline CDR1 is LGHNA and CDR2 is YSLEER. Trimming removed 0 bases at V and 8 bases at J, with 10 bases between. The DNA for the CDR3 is TGCGCCAGCAGCCAAGAGATAGGGGCCGGCTACACCTTC. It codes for CASSQEIGAGYTF.

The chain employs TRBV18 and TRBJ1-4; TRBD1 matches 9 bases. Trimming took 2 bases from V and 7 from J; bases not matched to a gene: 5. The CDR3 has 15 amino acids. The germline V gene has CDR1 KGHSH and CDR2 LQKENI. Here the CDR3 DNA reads TGTGCCAGCTCACCAGCGGACAGGGGAGGTGAAAAACTGTTTTTT. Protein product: CASSPADRGGEKLFF. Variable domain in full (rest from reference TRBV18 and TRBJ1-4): NAGVMQNPRHLVRRRGQEARLRCSPMKGHSHVYWYRQLPEEGLKFMVYLQKENIIDESGMPKERFSAEFPKEGPSILRIQQVVRGDSAAYFCASSPADRGGEKLFFGSGTQLSVL.

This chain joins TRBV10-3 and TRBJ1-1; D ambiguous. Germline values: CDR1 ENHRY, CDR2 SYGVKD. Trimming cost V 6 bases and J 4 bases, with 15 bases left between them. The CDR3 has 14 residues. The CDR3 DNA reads TGTGCCATCAGGATAACAGCTAGCGCCACTGAAGCTTTCTTT. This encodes CAIRITASATEAFF.

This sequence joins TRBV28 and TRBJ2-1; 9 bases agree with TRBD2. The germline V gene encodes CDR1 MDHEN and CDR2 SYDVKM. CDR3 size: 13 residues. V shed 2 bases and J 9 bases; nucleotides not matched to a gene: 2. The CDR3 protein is CASSLAGGGEQFF. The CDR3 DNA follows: TGTGCCAGCAGTTTAGCGGGGGGGGGTGAGCAGTTCTTC.

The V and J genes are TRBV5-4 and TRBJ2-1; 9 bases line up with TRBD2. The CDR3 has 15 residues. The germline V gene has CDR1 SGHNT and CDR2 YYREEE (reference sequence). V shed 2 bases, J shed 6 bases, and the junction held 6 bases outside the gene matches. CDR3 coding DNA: TGTGCCAGCAGCTTTCTAGCGGGAAGGGGCAATGAGCAGTTCTTC. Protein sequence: CASSFLAGRGNEQFF.

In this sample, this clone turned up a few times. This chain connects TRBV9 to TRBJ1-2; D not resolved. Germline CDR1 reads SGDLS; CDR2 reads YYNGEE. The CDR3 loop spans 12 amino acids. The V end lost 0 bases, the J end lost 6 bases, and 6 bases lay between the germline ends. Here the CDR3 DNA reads TGTGCCAGCAGCGTAGATGGGCATGGCTACACCTTC. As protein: CASSVDGHGYTF. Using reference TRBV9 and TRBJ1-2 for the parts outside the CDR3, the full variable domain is DSGVTQTPKHLITATGQRVTLRCSPRSGDLSVYWYQQSLDQGLQFLIQYYNGEERAKGNILERFSAQQFPDLHSELNLSSLELGDSALYFCASSVDGHGYTFGSGTRLTVV.

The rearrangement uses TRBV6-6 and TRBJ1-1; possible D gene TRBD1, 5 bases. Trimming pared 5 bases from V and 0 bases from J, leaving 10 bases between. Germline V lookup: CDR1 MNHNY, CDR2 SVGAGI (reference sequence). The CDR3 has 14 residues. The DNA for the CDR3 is TGTGCCAGCAGTCCGACAGTCATGAACACTGAAGCTTTCTTT. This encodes CASSPTVMNTEAFF.

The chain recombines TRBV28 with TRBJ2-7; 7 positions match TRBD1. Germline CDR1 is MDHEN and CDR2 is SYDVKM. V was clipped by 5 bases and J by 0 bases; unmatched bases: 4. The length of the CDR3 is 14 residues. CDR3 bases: TGTGCCAGCAGTCTGACAGGGAACTCCTACGAGCAGTACTTC. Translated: CASSLTGNSYEQYF.

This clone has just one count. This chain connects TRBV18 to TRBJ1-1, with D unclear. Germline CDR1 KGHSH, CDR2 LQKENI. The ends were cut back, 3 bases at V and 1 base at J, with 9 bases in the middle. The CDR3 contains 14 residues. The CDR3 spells CASSPIGGNTEAFF. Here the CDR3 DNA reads TGTGCCAGCTCACCTATAGGCGGGAACACTGAAGCTTTCTTT.

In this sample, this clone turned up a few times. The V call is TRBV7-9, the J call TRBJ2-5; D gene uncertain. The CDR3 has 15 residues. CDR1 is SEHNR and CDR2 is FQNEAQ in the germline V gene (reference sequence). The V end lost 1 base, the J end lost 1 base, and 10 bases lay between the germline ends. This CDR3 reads CASSLVGSSQETQYF. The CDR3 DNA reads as TGTGCCAGCAGCTTAGTGGGCAGTTCCCAAGAGACCCAGTACTTC.

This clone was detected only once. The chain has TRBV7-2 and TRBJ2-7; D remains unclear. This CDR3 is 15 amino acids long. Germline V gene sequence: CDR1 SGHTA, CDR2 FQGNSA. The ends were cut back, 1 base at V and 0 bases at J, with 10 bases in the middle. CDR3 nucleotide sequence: TGTGCCAGCAGCTTAGGGCTCGTCCTCTCCTACGAGCAGTACTTC. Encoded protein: CASSLGLVLSYEQYF.

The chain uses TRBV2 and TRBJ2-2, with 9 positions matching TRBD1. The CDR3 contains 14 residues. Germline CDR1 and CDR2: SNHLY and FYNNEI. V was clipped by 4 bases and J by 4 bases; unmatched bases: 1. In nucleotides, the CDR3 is TGTGCCAGCAGTGGGGACAGGGCCACCGGGGAGCTGTTTTTT. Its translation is CASSGDRATGELFF.

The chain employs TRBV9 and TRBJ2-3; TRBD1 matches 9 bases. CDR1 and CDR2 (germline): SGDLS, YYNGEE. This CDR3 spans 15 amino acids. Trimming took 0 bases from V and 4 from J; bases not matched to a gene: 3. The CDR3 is CASSVADRGADTQYF. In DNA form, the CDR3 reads TGTGCCAGCAGCGTAGCTGACAGGGGGGCAGATACGCAGTATTTT.

The CDR3 DNA reads as TGTGCCAGCAGGGGGGGACTAGCGGGATACAATGAGCAGTTCTTC. Translated: CASRGGLAGYNEQFF. J is TRBJ2-1 and V is TRBV5-6; 13 positions agree with TRBD2. The CDR3 is 15 residues long. The germline gives CDR1 SGHDT, CDR2 YYEEEE. J was trimmed by 4 bases and V by 5 bases; bases with no gene match: 3.

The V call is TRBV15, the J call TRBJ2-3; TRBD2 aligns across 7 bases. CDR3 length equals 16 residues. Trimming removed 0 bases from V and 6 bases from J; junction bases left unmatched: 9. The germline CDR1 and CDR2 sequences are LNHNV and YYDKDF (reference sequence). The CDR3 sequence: CATSRDPGLPSDTQYF. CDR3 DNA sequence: TGTGCCACCAGCAGAGACCCGGGACTACCCTCCGATACGCAGTATTTT. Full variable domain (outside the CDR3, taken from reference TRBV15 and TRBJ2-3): DAMVIQNPRYQVTQFGKPVTLSCSQTLNHNVMYWYQQKSSQAPKLLFHYYDKDFNNEADTPDNFQSRRPNTSFCFLDIRSPGLGDTAMYLCATSRDPGLPSDTQYFGPGTRLTVL.

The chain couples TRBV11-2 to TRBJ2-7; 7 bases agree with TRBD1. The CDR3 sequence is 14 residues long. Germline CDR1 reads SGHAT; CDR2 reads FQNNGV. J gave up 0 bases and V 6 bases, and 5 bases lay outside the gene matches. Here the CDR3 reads CASSLDRTSYEQYF. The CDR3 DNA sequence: TGTGCCAGCAGTCTGGACAGGACCTCCTACGAGCAGTACTTC. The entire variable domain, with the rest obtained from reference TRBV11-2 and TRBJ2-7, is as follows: EAGVAQSPRYKIIEKRQSVAFWCNPISGHATLYWYQQILGQGPKLLIQFQNNGVVDDSQLPKDRFSAERLKGVDSTLKIQPAKLEDSAVYLCASSLDRTSYEQYFGPGTRLTVT.

This CDR3 is CASSLEGARSYNSPLHF. Here the CDR3 DNA reads TGTGCCAGCAGTTTAGAGGGGGCAAGGTCCTATAATTCACCCCTCCACTTT. The chain uses TRBV28 and TRBJ1-6, with 7 bases fitting TRBD1. The CDR3 length is 17 residues. Losses at the gene ends were 2 bases for V and 1 base for J; bases not matched to a gene: 5. Germline values: CDR1 MDHEN, CDR2 SYDVKM.

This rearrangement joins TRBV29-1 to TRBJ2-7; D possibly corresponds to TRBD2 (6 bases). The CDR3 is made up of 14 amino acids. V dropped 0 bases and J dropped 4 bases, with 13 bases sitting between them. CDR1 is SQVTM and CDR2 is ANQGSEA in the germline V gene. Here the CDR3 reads CSVEDPGERYEQYF. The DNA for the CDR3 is TGCAGCGTTGAAGATCCGGGGGAACGATACGAGCAGTACTTC.

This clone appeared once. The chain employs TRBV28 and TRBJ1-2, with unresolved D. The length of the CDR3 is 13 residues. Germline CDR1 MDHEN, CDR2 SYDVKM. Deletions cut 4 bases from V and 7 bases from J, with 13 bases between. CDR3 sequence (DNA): TGTGCCAGCAGTTCCCTCCCTGAGCGTGGCTACACCTTC. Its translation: CASSSLPERGYTF.

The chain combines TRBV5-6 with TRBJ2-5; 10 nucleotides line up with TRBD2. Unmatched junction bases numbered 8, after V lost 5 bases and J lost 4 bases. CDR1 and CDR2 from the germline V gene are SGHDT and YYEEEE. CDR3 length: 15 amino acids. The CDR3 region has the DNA TGTGCCAGCAGTAAGAGACTAGCGGGTAGAGAGACCCAGTACTTC. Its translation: CASSKRLAGRETQYF.

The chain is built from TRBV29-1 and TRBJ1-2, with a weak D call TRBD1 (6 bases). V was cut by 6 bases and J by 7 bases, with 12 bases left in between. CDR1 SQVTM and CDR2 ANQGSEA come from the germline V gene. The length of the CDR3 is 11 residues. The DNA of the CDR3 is TGCAGCGTCCAGGGGTCGCGTGGCTACACCTTC. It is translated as CSVQGSRGYTF.